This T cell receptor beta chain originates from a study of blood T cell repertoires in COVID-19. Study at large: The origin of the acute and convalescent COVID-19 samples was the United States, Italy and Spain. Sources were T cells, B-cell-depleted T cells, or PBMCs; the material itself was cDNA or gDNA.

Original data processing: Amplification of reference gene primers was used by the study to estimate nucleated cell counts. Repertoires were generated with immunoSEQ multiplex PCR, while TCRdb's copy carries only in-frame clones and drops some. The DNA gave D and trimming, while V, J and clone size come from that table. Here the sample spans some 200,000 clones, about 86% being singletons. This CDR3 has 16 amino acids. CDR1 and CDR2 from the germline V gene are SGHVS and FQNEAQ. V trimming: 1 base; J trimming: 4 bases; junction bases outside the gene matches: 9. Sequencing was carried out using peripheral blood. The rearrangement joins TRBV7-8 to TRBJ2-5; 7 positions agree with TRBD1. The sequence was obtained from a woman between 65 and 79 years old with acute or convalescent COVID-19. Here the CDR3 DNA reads TGTGCCAGCAGCTTAGTCGGCCGGGACAGTAGAGAGACCCAGTACTTC. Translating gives CASSLVGRDSRETQYF.